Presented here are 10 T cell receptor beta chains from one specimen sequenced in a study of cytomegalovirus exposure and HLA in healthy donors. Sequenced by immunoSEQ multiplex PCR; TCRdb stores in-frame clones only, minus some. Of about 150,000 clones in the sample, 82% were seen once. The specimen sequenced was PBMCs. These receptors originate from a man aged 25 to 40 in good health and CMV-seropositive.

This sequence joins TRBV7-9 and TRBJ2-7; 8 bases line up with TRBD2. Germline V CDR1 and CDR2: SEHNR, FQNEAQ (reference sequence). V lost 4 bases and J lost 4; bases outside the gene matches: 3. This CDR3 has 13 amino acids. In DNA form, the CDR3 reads TGTGCCAGCAGCTCGGGGGGGGCTTACGAGCAGTACTTC. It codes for CASSSGGAYEQYF.

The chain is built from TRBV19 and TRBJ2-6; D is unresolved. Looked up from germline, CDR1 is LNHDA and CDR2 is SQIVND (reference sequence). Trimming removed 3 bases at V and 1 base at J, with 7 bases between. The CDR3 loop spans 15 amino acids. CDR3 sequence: CASSIPGSGANVLTF. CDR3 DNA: TGTGCCAGTAGTATTCCGGGTTCTGGGGCCAACGTCCTGACTTTC.

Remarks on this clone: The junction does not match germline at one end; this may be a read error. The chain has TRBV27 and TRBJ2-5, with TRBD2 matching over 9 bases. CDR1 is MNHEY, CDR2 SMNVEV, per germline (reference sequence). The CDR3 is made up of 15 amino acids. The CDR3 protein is CASSFQRGDHETQYF. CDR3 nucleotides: TGTGCCAGCAGTTTCCAGCGGGGGGACCATGAGACCCAGTACTTC.

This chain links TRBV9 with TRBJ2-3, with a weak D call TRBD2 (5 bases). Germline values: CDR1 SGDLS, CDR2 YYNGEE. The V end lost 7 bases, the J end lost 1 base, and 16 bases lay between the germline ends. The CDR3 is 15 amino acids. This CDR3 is CASSPLAIGTDTQYF. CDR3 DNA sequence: TGTGCCAGCTCCCCTTTAGCGATTGGCACAGATACGCAGTATTTT.

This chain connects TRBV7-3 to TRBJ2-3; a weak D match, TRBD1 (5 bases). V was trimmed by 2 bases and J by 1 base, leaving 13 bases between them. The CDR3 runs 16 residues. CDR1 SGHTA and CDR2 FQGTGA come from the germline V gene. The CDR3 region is CASSLSSARGTDTQYF. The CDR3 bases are TGTGCCAGCAGCTTATCTTCAGCCAGGGGCACAGATACGCAGTATTTT.

Here the CDR3 reads CASSIGLAGATDTQYF. CDR3 bases: TGTGCCAGCAGCATAGGGCTAGCGGGGGCCACAGATACGCAGTATTTT. This chain uses TRBV7-2 with TRBJ2-3; 10 bases are shared with TRBD2. Unmatched junction bases numbered 7, after V lost 5 bases and J lost 2 bases. CDR3 length: 16 residues. Per germline, CDR1 SGHTA and CDR2 FQGNSA. The whole variable domain, filled in from reference TRBV7-2 and TRBJ2-3, reads GAGVSQSPSNKVTEKGKDVELRCDPISGHTALYWYRQSLGQGLEFLIYFQGNSAPDKSGLPSDRFSAERTGGSVSTLTIQRTQQEDSAVYLCASSIGLAGATDTQYFGPGTRLTVL.

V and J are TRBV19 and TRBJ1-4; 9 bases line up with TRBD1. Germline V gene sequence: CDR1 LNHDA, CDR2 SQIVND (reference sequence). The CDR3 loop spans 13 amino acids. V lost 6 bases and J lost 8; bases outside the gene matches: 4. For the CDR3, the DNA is TGTGCCAGTAGACAGGGGGCGGCCGAAAAACTGTTTTTT. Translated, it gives CASRQGAAEKLFF.

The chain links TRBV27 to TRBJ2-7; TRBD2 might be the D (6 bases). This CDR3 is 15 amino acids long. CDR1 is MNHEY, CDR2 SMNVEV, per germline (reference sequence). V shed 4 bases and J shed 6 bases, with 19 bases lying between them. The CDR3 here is CASSSPGLKGIEQYF. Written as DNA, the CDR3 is TGTGCCAGCAGTTCACCGGGACTCAAGGGGATCGAGCAGTACTTC.

CDR3 bases: TGCGCCAGCAGCCCGGGACTAGCGGGAGAAAATACGCAGTATTTT. Translation: CASSPGLAGENTQYF. This sequence joins TRBV5-1 and TRBJ2-3; 14 bases fit TRBD2. The J segment lost 7 bases and the V segment lost 4 bases, leaving 5 bases of the junction unmatched. The CDR3 extends over 15 amino acids. Germline-derived CDR1 and CDR2 are SGHRS and YFSETQ.

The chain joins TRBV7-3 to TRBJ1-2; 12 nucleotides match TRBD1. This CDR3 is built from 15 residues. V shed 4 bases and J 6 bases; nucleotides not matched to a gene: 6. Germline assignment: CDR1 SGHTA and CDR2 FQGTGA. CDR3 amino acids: CASSWDRGLADGYTF. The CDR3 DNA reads TGTGCCAGCAGCTGGGACAGGGGGCTTGCGGATGGCTACACCTTC.